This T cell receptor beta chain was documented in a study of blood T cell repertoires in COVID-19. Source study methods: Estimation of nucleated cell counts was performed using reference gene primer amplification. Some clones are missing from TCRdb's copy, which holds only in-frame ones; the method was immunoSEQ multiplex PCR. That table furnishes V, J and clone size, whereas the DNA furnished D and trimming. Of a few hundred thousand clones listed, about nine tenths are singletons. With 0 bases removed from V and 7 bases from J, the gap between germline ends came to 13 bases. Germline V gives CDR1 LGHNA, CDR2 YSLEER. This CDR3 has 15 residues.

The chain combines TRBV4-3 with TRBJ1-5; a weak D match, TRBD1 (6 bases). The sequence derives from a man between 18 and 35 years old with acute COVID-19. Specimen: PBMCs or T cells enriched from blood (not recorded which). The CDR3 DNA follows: TGCGCCAGCAGCCAAGATTGGGGGGGCTGGCAGCCCCAGCATTTT. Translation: CASSQDWGGWQPQHF.